Shown below are 30 T cell receptor beta chains from a single sample sequenced in a study of T-cell memory formation after mild COVID-19. TCRdb used MiXCR to reprocess the 5' RACE reads, holding one entry per CDR3 protein. The sample consists of 350,000 or so distinct CDR3 sequences, under 25% of them appearing once. The sequenced sample was PBMCs or a T cell subset sorted from them (not recorded which). Receptors were obtained from a man aged 18 to 30 who had mild COVID-19 (a few samples of this study predate the infection). Cell type and time point are not known.

This clonotype was observed a handful of times. The J gene is TRBJ2-7, the V gene TRBV28; TRBD1 agrees at 7 bases. J gave up 2 bases and V 6 bases, and 1 base lay outside the gene matches. CDR1 MDHEN and CDR2 SYDVKM come from the germline V gene. CDR3 size: 12 residues. In DNA form, the CDR3 reads TGTGCCAGCAGAGGACAGGCCTACGAGCAGTACGTC. It specifies CASRGQAYEQYV.

This clonotype was observed at least ten times. This chain joins TRBV7-2 and TRBJ2-7, with a weak D call TRBD2 (5 bases). The CDR3 is made up of 15 amino acids. The V end lost 3 bases, the J end lost 4 bases, and 16 bases lay between the germline ends. Germline V gene sequence: CDR1 SGHTA, CDR2 FQGNSA. CDR3 protein: CASSLVAGGNYEQYV. In DNA, the CDR3 is TGTGCCAGCAGCTTGGTGGCGGGCGGTAATTACGAGCAGTACGTC.

This clonotype appeared a few times. This sequence joins TRBV20-1 and TRBJ2-7; D remains unclear. Per the germline V gene, CDR1 is DFQATT and CDR2 is SNEGSKA (reference sequence). The CDR3 sequence is 11 residues long. V was shortened by 6 bases and J by 5 bases, with 11 bases between the two germline ends. DNA of the CDR3: TGCAGTGCCGGCGAGGCCCACGAGCAGTACTTC. This gives the protein CSAGEAHEQYF.

V and J are TRBV5-1 and TRBJ1-1; TRBD1 matches at 7 bases. The V gene end was trimmed by 4 bases and the J gene end by 7 bases; junction bases not matched to a gene: 13. The V gene's germline CDR1 is SGHRS and CDR2 YFSETQ. The CDR3 has 15 residues. CDR3 in amino acids: CASSLRGDSQLEAFF. CDR3 in DNA: TGCGCCAGCAGCCTGAGGGGGGACAGCCAACTTGAAGCTTTCTTT. The full variable domain, with the rest looked up from reference TRBV5-1 and TRBJ1-1, is KAGVTQTPRYLIKTRGQQVTLSCSPISGHRSVSWYQQTPGQGLQFLFEYFSETQRNKGNFPGRFSGRQFSNSRSEMNVSTLELGDSALYLCASSLRGDSQLEAFFGQGTRLTVV.

The chain links TRBV29-1 to TRBJ1-6, with a tentative D call TRBD1 (5 bases). CDR1 and CDR2 (germline): SQVTM, ANQGSEA. CDR3 length: 16 residues. CDR3 region: CSEGRGRRVYNSPLHF. CDR3 in DNA: TGCAGTGAGGGGAGGGGTAGAAGGGTTTATAATTCACCCCTCCACTTT.

The V call is TRBV4-1, the J call TRBJ2-6; D remains unclear. This CDR3 is 15 amino acids long. CDR1 is MGHRA and CDR2 is YSYEKL in the germline V gene. The ends were cut back, 4 bases at V and 2 bases at J, with 9 bases in the middle. CDR3 nucleotide sequence: TGCGCCAGCAGCCGAAACCCCCCTGGGGCCAACGTCCTGACTTTC. It codes for CASSRNPPGANVLTF.

This rearrangement joins TRBV15 to TRBJ1-1; maybe TRBD1 (6 bases). The germline CDR1 and CDR2 sequences are LNHNV and YYDKDF (reference sequence). V lost 5 bases and J lost 5, with 15 bases in between. The CDR3 has 14 residues. The CDR3 spells CATSPRGGFTEAFF. CDR3 nucleotide sequence: TGTGCCACCAGCCCGAGGGGGGGTTTTACTGAAGCTTTCTTT. Together with reference TRBV15 and TRBJ1-1, the CDR3 gives the full variable domain: DAMVIQNPRYQVTQFGKPVTLSCSQTLNHNVMYWYQQKSSQAPKLLFHYYDKDFNNEADTPDNFQSRRPNTSFCFLDIRSPGLGDTAMYLCATSPRGGFTEAFFGQGTRLTVV.

Only a few counts were recorded for this clonotype. The rearrangement links TRBV11-2 to TRBJ2-7; D perhaps matches TRBD1 (6 bases). V lost 7 bases and J 5 bases, leaving 15 bases between the germline ends. Germline loops: CDR1 SGHAT, CDR2 FQNNGV. The CDR3 runs 13 residues. The CDR3 region is CASTSGVPHEQYF. The CDR3 region has the DNA TGTGCCAGCACTTCAGGGGTTCCGCACGAGCAGTACTTC.

At least ten counts were recorded for this clonotype. This sequence joins TRBV20-1 and TRBJ2-5; D remains unclear. The CDR3 is made up of 12 amino acids. From germline, CDR1 is DFQATT and CDR2 SNEGSKA (reference sequence). The germline V and J ends were trimmed by 6 bases and 0 bases, with 8 bases remaining between them. CDR3 sequence reads: CSAQRYQETQYF. For the CDR3, the DNA is TGCAGTGCCCAGAGGTACCAAGAGACCCAGTACTTC.

The chain links TRBV5-1 to TRBJ2-3; D is perhaps TRBD1 (5 bases). Trimming left V 4 bases short and J 2 bases short, with 20 bases between. Germline assignment: CDR1 SGHRS and CDR2 YFSETQ. The CDR3 has 17 amino acids. The chain's CDR3 is CASSRAGPPKYTDTQYF. DNA of the CDR3: TGCGCCAGCAGCCGGGCAGGGCCTCCGAAATACACAGATACGCAGTATTTT. Full variable domain (rest looked up from reference TRBV5-1 and TRBJ2-3): KAGVTQTPRYLIKTRGQQVTLSCSPISGHRSVSWYQQTPGQGLQFLFEYFSETQRNKGNFPGRFSGRQFSNSRSEMNVSTLELGDSALYLCASSRAGPPKYTDTQYFGPGTRLTVL.

There are a few counts of this clonotype. V and J are TRBV4-2 and TRBJ1-6, with D maybe TRBD1 (5 bases). Germline values: CDR1 LGHNA, CDR2 YNFKEQ. This CDR3 is 16 amino acids long. With 0 bases removed from V and 9 bases from J, the gap between germline ends came to 15 bases. CDR3 sequence (DNA): TGTGCCAGCAGCCAAGATATGGGGCGTCCACTTTCACCCCTCCACTTT. This sequence encodes CASSQDMGRPLSPLHF.

This chain uses TRBV6-5 with TRBJ1-1, with a possible D match to TRBD1 (6 bases). This CDR3 has 13 amino acids. Germline CDR1 reads MNHEY; CDR2 reads SVGAGI. Trimming shortened V by 2 bases and J by 6 bases, and 10 bases separated the two germline ends. CDR3 sequence reads: CASSYVAGAEAFF. The CDR3 DNA sequence: TGTGCCAGCAGTTACGTGGCAGGGGCTGAAGCTTTCTTT.

The chain recombines TRBV5-1 with TRBJ2-3, with 8 nucleotides matching TRBD2. In germline, CDR1 is SGHRS, CDR2 YFSETQ. This CDR3 contains 17 residues. V lost 0 bases and J lost 5; bases outside the gene matches: 11. In DNA form, the CDR3 reads TGCGCCAGCAGCTTGGATATTAATGGACTAGCTGGAGATACGCAGTATTTT. Its translation: CASSLDINGLAGDTQYF.

In its sample, this clonotype was seen a few times. The rearrangement joins TRBV30 to TRBJ1-5; perhaps TRBD1 as D (6 bases). CDR3 size: 15 residues. Deletions cut 2 bases from V and 3 bases from J, with 14 bases between. CDR1 is GTSNPN, CDR2 SVGIG, per germline (reference sequence). CDR3 in amino acids: CAWSTDTGLNQPQHF. DNA for the CDR3: TGTGCCTGGAGTACAGATACAGGGCTCAATCAGCCCCAGCATTTT.

The CDR3 region is CSAAWAPDVSPLHF. The CDR3 DNA reads as TGCAGTGCCGCCTGGGCACCGGATGTGTCACCCCTCCACTTT. The rearrangement uses TRBV20-1 and TRBJ1-6; no definite D call. CDR1 is DFQATT, CDR2 SNEGSKA, per germline (reference sequence). The CDR3 runs to 14 residues. V lost 6 bases and J 10 bases, leaving 19 bases between the germline ends.

The chain joins TRBV27 to TRBJ1-1; no clear D. CDR1 and CDR2 from the germline V gene are MNHEY and SMNVEV (reference sequence). V was shortened by 6 bases and J by 0 bases, with 8 bases between the two germline ends. The CDR3 consists of 13 residues. CDR3 residues: CASRGIMNTEAFF. The CDR3 region has the DNA TGTGCCAGCAGGGGAATCATGAACACTGAAGCTTTCTTT.

The rearrangement uses TRBV11-2 and TRBJ2-5, with no clear D. CDR1 is SGHAT and CDR2 is FQNNGV in the germline V gene. The CDR3 covers 15 residues. V lost 5 bases and J lost 0, with 13 bases in between. The CDR3 DNA reads TGTGCCAGCAGCCCCTTAGGGCCTTACCAAGAGACCCAGTACTTC. Its protein product is CASSPLGPYQETQYF.

The V call is TRBV6-5, the J call TRBJ2-7, with a tentative D call TRBD1 (6 bases). This CDR3 is built from 14 residues. V lost 2 bases and J lost 2, with 10 bases in between. Germline CDR1 MNHEY, CDR2 SVGAGI. CDR3 region: CASSYLTGTYEQYF. CDR3 in DNA: TGTGCCAGCAGTTACCTAACAGGGACCTACGAGCAGTACTTC.

This clonotype has only a few counts. V and J are TRBV5-1 and TRBJ2-7; 9 bases fit TRBD2. Trimming at V came to 4 bases and at J to 3 bases, leaving 8 bases not matched to a gene. Germline V gene sequence: CDR1 SGHRS, CDR2 YFSETQ. This CDR3 region has 15 residues. The CDR3 loop reads CASSPSGAAIYEQYF. The CDR3 nucleotides are TGCGCCAGCAGCCCTAGCGGGGCCGCTATCTACGAGCAGTACTTC.

The chain couples TRBV23-1 to TRBJ2-5, with 7 nucleotides matching TRBD1. TRBV23-1 is treated as an ORF (open reading frame) with a function not yet certain. The CDR3 is 14 residues long. The V gene end was trimmed by 7 bases and the J gene end by 2 bases; junction bases not matched to a gene: 7. The CDR3 DNA reads as TGCGCCAGCAATACGGGGACAGAGCAAGAGACCCAGTACTTC. Its protein product is CASNTGTEQETQYF.

The chain carries TRBV4-1 and TRBJ2-3; TRBD2 might be the D (6 bases). Germline loops: CDR1 MGHRA, CDR2 YSYEKL. Trimming pared 3 bases from V and 0 bases from J, leaving 10 bases between. The CDR3 consists of 15 residues. For the CDR3, the DNA is TGCGCCAGCAGCCAGGAGGGCCCCAGCACAGATACGCAGTATTTT. Residues: CASSQEGPSTDTQYF.

This clonotype was detected many times. The chain recombines TRBV5-1 with TRBJ2-3, with 13 bases aligning to TRBD2. The length of the CDR3 is 17 residues. V gave up 4 bases and J gave up 2 bases; unmatched junction bases: 7. Germline V CDR1 and CDR2: SGHRS, YFSETQ. The CDR3 DNA follows: TGCGCCAGCAGCCTGGGACTAGCGGGAAAATACACAGATACGCAGTATTTT. Amino acids: CASSLGLAGKYTDTQYF.

The V and J genes are TRBV6-2 or TRBV6-3 and TRBJ2-4; the D is unclear. The length of the CDR3 is 12 residues. V lost 6 bases and J lost 6, with 9 bases in between. CDR1 is MNHEY and CDR2 is SVGEGT in the germline V gene. This CDR3 is CASSHWPNIQYF. For the CDR3, the DNA is TGTGCCAGCAGCCATTGGCCAAACATTCAGTACTTC.

This clonotype has only a few counts. This chain uses TRBV4-2 with TRBJ1-4; TRBD1 matches at 11 bases. With 2 bases clipped from V and 7 bases from J, the junction kept 3 bases outside the gene matches. The CDR3 totals 15 residues. Germline loops: CDR1 LGHNA, CDR2 YNFKEQ. In nucleotides, the CDR3 is TGTGCCAGCAGCCAAAGGACAGGGGGCTCTGAAAAACTGTTTTTT. It encodes CASSQRTGGSEKLFF.

This clonotype was observed a few times. V usage is TRBV14 and J usage is TRBJ2-3; D is possibly TRBD2 (6 bases). Germline V gene sequence: CDR1 SGHDN, CDR2 FVKESK. The V end was cut by 3 bases, the J end by 7 bases, with 11 bases between. This CDR3 region has 13 residues. The CDR3 DNA reads TGTGCCAGCAGCCATGGGGGGTCACATACGCAGTATTTT. Its protein product is CASSHGGSHTQYF.

This clonotype has a count of ten or more. The chain employs TRBV18 and TRBJ1-2; D might be TRBD1 (6 bases). Germline CDR1 is KGHSH and CDR2 is LQKENI. Trimming stripped 6 bases from V and 6 bases from J, with 14 bases between. This CDR3 comprises 13 residues. The CDR3 region has the DNA TGTGCCAGCTCCCCAAGGCCAGGGGATGGCTACACCTTC. Its protein is CASSPRPGDGYTF.

The CDR3 loop is CASRETGAGNTIYF. The DNA of the CDR3 is TGTGCCAGCAGGGAGACCGGGGCAGGAAACACCATATATTTT. The chain couples TRBV2 to TRBJ1-3; D perhaps matches TRBD1 (5 bases). Germline CDR1 reads SNHLY; CDR2 reads FYNNEI. This CDR3 has 14 residues. Trimming cost V 6 bases and J 4 bases, with 13 bases left between them.

The table lists this clonotype with a few counts. The V and J genes are TRBV7-2 and TRBJ1-1, with D unresolved. There are 13 residues in the CDR3. Germline CDR1 reads SGHTA; CDR2 reads FQGNSA. The germline V and J ends were trimmed by 3 bases and 5 bases, with 10 bases remaining between them. The CDR3 DNA reads TGTGCCAGCAGCTTCCAGGCACAGACTGAAGCTTTCTTT. Encoded protein: CASSFQAQTEAFF.

The gene calls are TRBV7-3 and TRBJ2-2, with 12 nucleotides matching TRBD2. This CDR3 has 17 residues. The ends lost 5 bases at V and 0 bases at J; junction bases unmatched: 4. Germline V gene sequence: CDR1 SGHTA, CDR2 FQGTGA. The CDR3 sequence: CASSRTSGASNTGELFF. CDR3 sequence (DNA): TGTGCCAGCAGCCGGACTAGCGGGGCCTCGAACACCGGGGAGCTGTTTTTT.

In this sample, this clonotype turned up many times. The V gene is TRBV2, the J gene TRBJ2-1; 11 bases agree with TRBD2. CDR1 and CDR2 (germline): SNHLY, FYNNEI. V was pared by 5 bases and J by 9 bases, with 6 bases of the junction left unmatched. The CDR3 has 14 amino acids. The CDR3 protein is CASSYLAGGVEQFF. CDR3 coding DNA: TGTGCCAGCAGTTACTTAGCGGGGGGGGTTGAGCAGTTCTTC.